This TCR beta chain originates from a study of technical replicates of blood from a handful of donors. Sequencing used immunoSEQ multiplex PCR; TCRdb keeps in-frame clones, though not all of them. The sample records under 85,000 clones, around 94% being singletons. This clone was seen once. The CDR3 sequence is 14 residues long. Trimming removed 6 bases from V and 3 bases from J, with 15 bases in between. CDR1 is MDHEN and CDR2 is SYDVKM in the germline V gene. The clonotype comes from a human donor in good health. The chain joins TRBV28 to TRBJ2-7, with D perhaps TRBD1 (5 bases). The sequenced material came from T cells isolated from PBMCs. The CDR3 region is CASRGRQINYEQYF. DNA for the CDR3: TGTGCCAGCAGAGGAAGACAGATAAACTACGAGCAGTACTTC.